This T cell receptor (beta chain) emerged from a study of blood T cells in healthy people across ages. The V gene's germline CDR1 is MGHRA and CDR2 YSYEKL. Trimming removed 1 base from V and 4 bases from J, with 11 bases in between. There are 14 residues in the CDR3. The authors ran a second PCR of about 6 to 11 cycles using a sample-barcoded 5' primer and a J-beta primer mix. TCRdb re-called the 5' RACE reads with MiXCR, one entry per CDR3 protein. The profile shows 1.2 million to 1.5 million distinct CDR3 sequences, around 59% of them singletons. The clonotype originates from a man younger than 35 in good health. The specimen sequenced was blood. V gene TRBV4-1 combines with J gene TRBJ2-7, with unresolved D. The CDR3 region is CASSQGPLNYEQYF. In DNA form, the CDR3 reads TGCGCCAGCAGCCAAGGTCCTCTTAATTACGAGCAGTACTTC.